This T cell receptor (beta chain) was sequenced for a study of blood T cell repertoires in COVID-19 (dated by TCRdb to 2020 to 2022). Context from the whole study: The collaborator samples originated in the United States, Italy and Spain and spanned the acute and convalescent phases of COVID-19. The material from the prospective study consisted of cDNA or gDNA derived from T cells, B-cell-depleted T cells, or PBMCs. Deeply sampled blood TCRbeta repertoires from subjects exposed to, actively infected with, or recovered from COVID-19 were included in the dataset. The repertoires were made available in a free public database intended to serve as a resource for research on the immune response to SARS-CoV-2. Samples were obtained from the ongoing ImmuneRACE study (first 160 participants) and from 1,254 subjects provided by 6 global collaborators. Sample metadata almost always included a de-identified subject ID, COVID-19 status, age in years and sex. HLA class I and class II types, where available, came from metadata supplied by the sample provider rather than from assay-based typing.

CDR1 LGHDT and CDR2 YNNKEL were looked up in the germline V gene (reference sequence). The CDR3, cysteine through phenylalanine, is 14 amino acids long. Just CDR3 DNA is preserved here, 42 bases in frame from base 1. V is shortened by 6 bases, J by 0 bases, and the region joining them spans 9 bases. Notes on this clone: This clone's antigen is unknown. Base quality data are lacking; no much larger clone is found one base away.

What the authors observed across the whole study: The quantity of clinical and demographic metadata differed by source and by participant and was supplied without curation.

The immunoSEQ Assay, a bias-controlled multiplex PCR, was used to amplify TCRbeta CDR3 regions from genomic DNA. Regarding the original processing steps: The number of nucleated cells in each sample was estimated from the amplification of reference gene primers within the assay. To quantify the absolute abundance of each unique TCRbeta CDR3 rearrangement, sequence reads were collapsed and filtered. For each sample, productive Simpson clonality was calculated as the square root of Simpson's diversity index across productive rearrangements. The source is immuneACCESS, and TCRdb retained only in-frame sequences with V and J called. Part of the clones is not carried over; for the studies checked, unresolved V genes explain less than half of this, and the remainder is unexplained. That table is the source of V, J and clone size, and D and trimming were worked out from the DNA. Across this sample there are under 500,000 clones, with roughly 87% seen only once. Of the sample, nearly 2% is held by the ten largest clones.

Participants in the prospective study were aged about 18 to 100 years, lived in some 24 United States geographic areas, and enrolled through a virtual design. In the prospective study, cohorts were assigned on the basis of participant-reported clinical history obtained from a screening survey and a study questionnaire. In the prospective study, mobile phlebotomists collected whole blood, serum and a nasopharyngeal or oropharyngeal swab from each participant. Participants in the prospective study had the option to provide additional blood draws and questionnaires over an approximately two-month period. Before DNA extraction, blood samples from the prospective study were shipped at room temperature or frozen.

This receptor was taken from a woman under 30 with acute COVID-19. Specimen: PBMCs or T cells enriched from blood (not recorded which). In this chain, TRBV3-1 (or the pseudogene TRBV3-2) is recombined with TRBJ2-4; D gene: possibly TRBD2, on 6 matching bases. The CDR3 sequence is CASSRELAKNIQYF. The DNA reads TGTGCCAGCAGTCGGGAGTTAGCCAAAAACATTCAGTACTTC.